This TCR beta chain was profiled in a study of OX40 agonist ivuxolimab in advanced cancers. About the study: Patients received the agonistic anti-OX40 (CD134) antibody ivuxolimab. At doses from 0.01 to 10 mg/kg, patients were given intravenous ivuxolimab every 2 weeks. There were three patients with partial responses, one having hepatocellular carcinoma and two cutaneous melanoma.

Measured with immunoSEQ multiplex PCR; TCRdb has only the in-frame clones, and not every one. The table has 45,000 to 50,000 clones, approximately 91% seen once. The V segment lost 5 bases and the J segment 1 base; nucleotides outside the gene matches: 8. Germline V gene data show CDR1 as SGHVS and CDR2 as FQNEAQ. The CDR3 consists of 16 residues. This chain links TRBV7-8 with TRBJ2-3, with 8 bases matching TRBD1. The TCR was taken from an adult with an advanced solid tumor such as melanoma, head and neck, liver or kidney cancer. The sample was CD4+ or CD8+ T cells sorted from blood, taken in a trial of the OX40 agonist ivuxolimab. The CDR3 loop is CASSPPPGQGTDTQYF. As DNA, the CDR3 is TGTGCCAGCAGCCCCCCGCCGGGACAGGGCACAGATACGCAGTATTTT. The complete variable domain, with remaining parts taken from reference TRBV7-8 and TRBJ2-3, reads GAGVSQSPRYKVAKRGQDVALRCDPISGHVSLFWYQQALGQGPEFLTYFQNEAQLDKSGLPSDRFFAERPEGSVSTLKIQRTQQEDSAVYLCASSPPPGQGTDTQYFGPGTRLTVL.